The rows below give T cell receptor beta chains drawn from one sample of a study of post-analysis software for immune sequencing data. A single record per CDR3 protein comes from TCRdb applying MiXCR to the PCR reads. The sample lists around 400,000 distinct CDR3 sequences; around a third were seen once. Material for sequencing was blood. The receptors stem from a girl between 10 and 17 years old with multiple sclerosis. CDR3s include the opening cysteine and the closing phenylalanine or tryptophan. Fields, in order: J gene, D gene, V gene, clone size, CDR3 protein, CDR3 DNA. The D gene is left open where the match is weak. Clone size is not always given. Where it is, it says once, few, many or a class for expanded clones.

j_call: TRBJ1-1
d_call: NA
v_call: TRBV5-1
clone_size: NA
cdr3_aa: CASSPETGEAFF
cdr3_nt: TGCGCCAGCAGCCCGGAGACCGGAGAAGCTTTCTTT

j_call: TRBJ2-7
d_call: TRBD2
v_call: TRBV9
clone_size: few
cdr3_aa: CASSVAGGASEQYF
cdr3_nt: TGTGCCAGCAGCGTAGCCGGGGGGGCCTCCGAGCAGTACTTC

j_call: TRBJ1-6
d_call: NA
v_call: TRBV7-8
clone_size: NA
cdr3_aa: CASSPYEEGSPLHF
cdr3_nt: TGTGCCAGCAGCCCCTATGAAGAAGGATCACCCCTCCACTTT

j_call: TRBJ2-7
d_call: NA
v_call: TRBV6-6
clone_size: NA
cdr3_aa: CASRPSSSYEQYF
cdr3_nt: TGTGCCTCCCGACCTTCGAGCTCCTACGAGCAGTACTTC

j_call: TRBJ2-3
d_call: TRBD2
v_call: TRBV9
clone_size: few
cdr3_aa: CASSPVLAGGYTQYF
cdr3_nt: TGTGCCAGCAGCCCTGTACTAGCGGGGGGGTATACGCAGTATTTT

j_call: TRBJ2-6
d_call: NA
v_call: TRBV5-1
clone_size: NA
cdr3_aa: CAGENRTSGANVLTF
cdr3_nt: TGCGCCGGAGAAAACAGGACCTCTGGGGCCAACGTCCTGACTTTC

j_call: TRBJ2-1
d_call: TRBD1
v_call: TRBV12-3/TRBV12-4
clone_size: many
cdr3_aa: CASSPGTDEQFF
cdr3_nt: TGTGCCAGCAGTCCGGGGACAGATGAGCAGTTCTTC

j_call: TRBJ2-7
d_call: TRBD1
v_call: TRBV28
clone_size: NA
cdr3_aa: CASSSGDRPYEQYF
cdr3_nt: TGTGCCAGCAGTTCAGGGGACAGGCCCTACGAGCAGTACTTC

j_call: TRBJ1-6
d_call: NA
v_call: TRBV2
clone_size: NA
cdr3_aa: CASNGSPGSSYNSPLHF
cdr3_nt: TGTGCCAGCAACGGGAGCCCCGGGAGCTCCTATAATTCACCCCTCCACTTT

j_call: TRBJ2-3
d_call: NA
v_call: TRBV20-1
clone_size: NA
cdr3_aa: CSARDPPGSSTDTQYF
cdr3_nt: TGCAGTGCTAGAGATCCCCCGGGGTCTAGCACAGATACGCAGTATTTT

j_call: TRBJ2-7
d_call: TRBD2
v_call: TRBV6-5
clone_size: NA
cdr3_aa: CASSYGVGRGYEQYF
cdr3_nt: TGTGCCAGCAGTTACGGGGTAGGGAGGGGCTACGAGCAGTACTTC

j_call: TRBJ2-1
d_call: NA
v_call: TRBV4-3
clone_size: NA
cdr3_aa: CASSQVRDILNEQFF
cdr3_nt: TGCGCCAGCAGCCAGGTCCGGGACATTCTCAATGAGCAGTTCTTC

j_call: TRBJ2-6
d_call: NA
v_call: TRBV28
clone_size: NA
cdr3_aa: CASSFPSVLSGANVLTF
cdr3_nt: TGTGCCAGCAGTTTTCCTAGCGTCCTCTCTGGGGCCAACGTCCTGACTTTC

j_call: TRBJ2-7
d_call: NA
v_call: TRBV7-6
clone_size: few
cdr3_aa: CASSFRAGPPYEQYF
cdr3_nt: TGTGCCAGCAGCTTTCGGGCAGGGCCACCCTACGAGCAGTACTTC

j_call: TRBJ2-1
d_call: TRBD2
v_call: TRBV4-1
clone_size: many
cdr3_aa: CASSQVLAGFYNEQFF
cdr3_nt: TGCGCCAGCAGCCAAGTTCTAGCGGGGTTTTACAATGAGCAGTTCTTC

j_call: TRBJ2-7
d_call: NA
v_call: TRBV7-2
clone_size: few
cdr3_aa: CASSLTGTRRYEQYF
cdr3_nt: TGTGCCAGCAGCCTGACCGGGACAAGGCGTTACGAGCAGTACTTC

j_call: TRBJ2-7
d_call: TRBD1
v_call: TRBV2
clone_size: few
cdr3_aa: CASSEWDSSYEQYF
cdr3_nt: TGTGCCAGCAGTGAATGGGACAGCTCCTACGAGCAGTACTTC

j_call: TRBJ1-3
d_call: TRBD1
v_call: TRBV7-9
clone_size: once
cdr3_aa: CASSFPGTGVGGNTIYF
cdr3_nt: TGTGCCAGCAGCTTTCCCGGGACAGGGGTCGGAGGAAACACCATATATTTT

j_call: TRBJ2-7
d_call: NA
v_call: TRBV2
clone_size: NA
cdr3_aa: CASISKAALSYEQYF
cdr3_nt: TGTGCCAGCATCAGTAAGGCGGCCCTGAGCTACGAGCAGTACTTC

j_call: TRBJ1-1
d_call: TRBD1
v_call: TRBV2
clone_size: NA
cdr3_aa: CASRRGQGSTEAFF
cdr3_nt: TGTGCCAGCAGGAGGGGACAGGGGTCCACTGAAGCTTTCTTT

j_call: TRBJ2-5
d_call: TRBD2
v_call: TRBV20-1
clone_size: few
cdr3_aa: CSARDWGTSGGAQEETQYF
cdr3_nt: TGCAGTGCTAGAGATTGGGGGACTAGCGGGGGGGCCCAGGAAGAGACCCAGTACTTC

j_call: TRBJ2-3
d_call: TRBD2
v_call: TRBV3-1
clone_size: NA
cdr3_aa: CASSQEGLGKRSTDTQYF
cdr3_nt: TGTGCCAGCAGCCAAGAGGGACTAGGGAAAAGGAGCACAGATACGCAGTATTTT

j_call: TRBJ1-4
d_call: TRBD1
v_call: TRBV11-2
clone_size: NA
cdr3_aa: CASSLVGTGHEKLFF
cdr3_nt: TGTGCCAGCAGCTTAGTCGGGACAGGTCATGAAAAACTGTTTTTT

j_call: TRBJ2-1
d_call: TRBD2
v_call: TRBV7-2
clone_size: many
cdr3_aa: CASRPFSGGSSYNEQFF
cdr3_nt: TGTGCCAGCAGGCCCTTTAGCGGGGGGAGCTCCTACAATGAGCAGTTCTTC

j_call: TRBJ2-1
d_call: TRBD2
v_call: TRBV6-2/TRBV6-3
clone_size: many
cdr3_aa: CASSYGGGSYNEQFF
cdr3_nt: TGTGCCAGCAGTTATGGCGGGGGTTCCTACAATGAGCAGTTCTTC

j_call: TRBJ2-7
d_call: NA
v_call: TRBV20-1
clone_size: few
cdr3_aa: CSASLRGTSITYEQYF
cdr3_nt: TGCAGTGCTAGCCTCCGCGGGACCTCTATAACCTACGAGCAGTACTTC

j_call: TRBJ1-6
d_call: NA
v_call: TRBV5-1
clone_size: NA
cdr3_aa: CASSLAGQGNSPLHF
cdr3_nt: TGCGCCAGCAGCTTGGCCGGCCAGGGTAATTCACCCCTCCACTTT

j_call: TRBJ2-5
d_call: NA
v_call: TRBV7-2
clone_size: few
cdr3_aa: CASSLSDQGSGETQYF
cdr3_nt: TGTGCCAGCAGCTTATCCGATCAGGGAAGCGGGGAGACCCAGTACTTC

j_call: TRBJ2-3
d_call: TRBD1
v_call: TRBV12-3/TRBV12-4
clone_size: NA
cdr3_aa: CASSYPERGHTDTQYF
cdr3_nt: TGTGCCAGCAGTTACCCCGAGAGGGGGCACACAGATACCCAGTATTTT

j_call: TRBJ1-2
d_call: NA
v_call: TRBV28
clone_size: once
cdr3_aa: CAGSRQQYGYTF
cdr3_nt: TGTGCCGGCAGTCGACAGCAGTATGGCTACACCTTC

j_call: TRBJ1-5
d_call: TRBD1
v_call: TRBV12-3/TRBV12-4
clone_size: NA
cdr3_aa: CASSLLTGGGQPQHF
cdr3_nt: TGTGCCAGCAGTTTACTTACAGGGGGAGGACAGCCCCAGCATTTT

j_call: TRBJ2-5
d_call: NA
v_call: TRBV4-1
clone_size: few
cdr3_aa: CASSQELLAQETQYF
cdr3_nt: TGCGCCAGCAGCCAAGAACTACTAGCCCAAGAGACCCAGTACTTC

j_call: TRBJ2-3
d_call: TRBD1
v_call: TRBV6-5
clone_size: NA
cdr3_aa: CASSWTDRVSTDTQYF
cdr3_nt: TGTGCCAGCAGTTGGACGGACAGGGTTAGCACAGATACGCAGTATTTT

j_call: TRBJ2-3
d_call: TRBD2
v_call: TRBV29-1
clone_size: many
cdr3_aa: CSSRAGGPDTQYF
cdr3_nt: TGCAGCTCCCGAGCGGGGGGGCCAGATACGCAGTATTTT

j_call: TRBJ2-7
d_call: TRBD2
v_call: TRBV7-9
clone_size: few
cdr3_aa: CASSAATSGPSYEQYF
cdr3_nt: TGTGCCAGCAGCGCCGCGACTAGCGGGCCGTCCTACGAGCAGTACTTC

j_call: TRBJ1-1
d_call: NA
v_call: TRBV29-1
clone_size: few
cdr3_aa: CSVGRAQDTEAFF
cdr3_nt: TGCAGCGTTGGACGGGCGCAAGACACTGAAGCTTTCTTT

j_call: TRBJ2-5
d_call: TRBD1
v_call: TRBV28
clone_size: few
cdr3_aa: CASSLNRGQTQYF
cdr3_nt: TGTGCCAGCAGTTTAAACAGGGGTCAGACCCAGTACTTC

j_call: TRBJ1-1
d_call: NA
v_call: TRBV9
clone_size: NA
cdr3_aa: CASSVREGNTEAFF
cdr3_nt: TGTGCCAGCAGCGTGAGAGAGGGGAACACTGAAGCTTTCTTT

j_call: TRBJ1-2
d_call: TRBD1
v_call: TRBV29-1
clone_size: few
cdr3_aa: CSVEDRDRDFGYTF
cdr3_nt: TGCAGCGTTGAGGATAGGGACAGGGATTTTGGCTACACCTTC

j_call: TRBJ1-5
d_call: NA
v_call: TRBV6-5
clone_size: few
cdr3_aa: CASSYREGQPQHF
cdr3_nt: TGTGCCAGCAGTTACAGGGAAGGGCAGCCCCAGCATTTT

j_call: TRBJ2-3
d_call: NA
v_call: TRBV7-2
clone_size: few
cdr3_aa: CASSLMAGTTDTQYF
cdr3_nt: TGTGCCAGCAGCTTGATGGCAGGGACGACAGATACGCAGTATTTT

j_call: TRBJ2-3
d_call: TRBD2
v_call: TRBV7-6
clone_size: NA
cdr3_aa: CASSPRGTSGGFTDTQYF
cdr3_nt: TGTGCCAGCAGCCCACGGGGGACTAGCGGGGGGTTCACAGATACGCAGTATTTT